This is a list of T cell receptor beta chains from one sample in a study of T cells in narcolepsy. Libraries were prepared by immunoSEQ multiplex PCR; TCRdb keeps only in-frame clonotypes and omits some of them. The repertoire holds over 40,000 clones, with 88% as singletons. What was sequenced was CD45RA- memory CD4+ T cells from PBMCs. These receptors were taken from a human donor with narcolepsy. Both conserved end residues are part of each CDR3. A D gene is named only where the DNA matches it firmly. Clone size is stated in some rows and not others, as once, few, many or a class when expanded.

J gene	D gene	V gene	clone size	CDR3 protein	CDR3 DNA
TRBJ2-7	.	TRBV10-3	.	CAISDLLARRPYEQYF	TGTGCCATCAGTGATCTGCTAGCCCGGAGACCCTACGAGCAGTACTTC
TRBJ2-1	TRBD2	TRBV19	.	CASSLSGGGEQFF	TGTGCCAGTAGCTTAAGCGGGGGCGGAGAGCAGTTCTTC
TRBJ2-5	.	TRBV4-3	.	CASSQDTGETQYF	TGCGCCAGCAGCCAAGATACGGGGGAGACCCAGTACTTC
TRBJ1-5	.	TRBV2	.	CASSGRQTNQPQHF	TGTGCCAGCAGCGGTAGACAGACCAATCAGCCCCAGCATTTT
TRBJ2-7	.	TRBV12-5	.	CASGLVPGGYYEQYF	TGTGCTAGTGGTTTGGTACCTGGAGGGTACTACGAGCAGTACTTC
TRBJ2-7	TRBD2	TRBV5-8	.	CASRLAGGYEQYF	TGTGCCAGCAGACTAGCGGGAGGCTACGAGCAGTACTTC
TRBJ1-1	.	TRBV5-1	.	CASSLASMNTEAFF	TGCGCCAGCAGCTTGGCCTCGATGAATACTGAAGCTTTCTTT
TRBJ1-6	TRBD1	TRBV27	few	CASSTLTGGNSPLHF	TGTGCCAGCAGTACGCTGACAGGGGGCAATTCACCCCTCCACTTT
TRBJ1-5	.	TRBV5-1	.	CASSLDVMGVDQPQHF	TGCGCCAGCAGCTTGGATGTGATGGGGGTCGATCAGCCCCAGCATTTT
TRBJ1-2	.	TRBV2	few	CASSEGRSGYTF	TGTGCCAGCAGTGAAGGCAGGAGCGGCTACACCTTC
TRBJ2-5	TRBD2	TRBV2	.	CATKRDGETQYF	TGTGCCACCAAGCGGGACGGGGAGACCCAGTACTTC
TRBJ1-2	.	TRBV19	.	CASSRNVRDYGYTF	TGTGCCAGTAGTCGAAATGTAAGGGACTATGGCTACACCTTC
TRBJ2-4	.	TRBV5-1	.	CASSGGQLLAKNIQYF	TGCGCCAGCAGCGGGGGACAACTGTTAGCCAAAAACATTCAGTACTTC
TRBJ2-5	TRBD2	TRBV2	.	CASSEGSGAQETQYF	TGTGCCAGCAGTGAAGGGAGCGGGGCCCAAGAGACCCAGTACTTC
TRBJ1-2	.	TRBV19	.	CASSFTAEGYTF	TGTGCCAGTAGTTTCACAGCGGAGGGCTACACCTTC
TRBJ1-2	.	TRBV19	.	CASSWGASNYGYTF	TGTGCCAGTAGTTGGGGCGCGAGTAACTATGGCTACACCTTC
TRBJ1-3	.	TRBV14	.	CASSRSGNTIYF	TGTGCCAGCAGCCGCTCTGGAAACACCATATATTTT
TRBJ1-2	.	TRBV4-3	.	CASSQLTTSYGYTF	TGCGCCAGCAGCCAACTTACAACGAGCTATGGCTACACCTTC
TRBJ2-7	.	TRBV4-1	.	CASSQDYPGSPIRALYEQYF	TGCGCCAGCAGCCAAGATTATCCAGGGAGTCCCATTCGGGCCCTTTACGAGCAGTACTTC
TRBJ1-4	TRBD1	TRBV7-2	.	CASSSPGQGYGKLFF	TGTGCCAGCAGCTCACCGGGACAGGGGTATGGAAAACTGTTTTTT
TRBJ1-2	TRBD1	TRBV6-6	.	CASSPSGTGFNYGYTF	TGTGCCAGCAGTCCTTCCGGGACAGGGTTTAACTATGGCTACACCTTC
TRBJ1-6	.	TRBV6-1	.	CASRDRVMALHF	TGTGCCAGCAGGGACCGGGTAATGGCCCTCCACTTT